This TCR beta chain was recovered during a study of T cell responses to AZD1222 COVID-19 vaccine. The data were produced by immunoSEQ multiplex PCR, yet TCRdb's version contains in-frame clones alone and is incomplete. This table has 150,000 to 200,000 clones, just over 85% appearing once. Pooled in the analysis were second doses at about 4 or about 12 weeks. The V and J ends lost 0 bases and 2 bases respectively, with 10 bases between them. The CDR3 has 15 residues. CDR1 is SGDLS, CDR2 YYNGEE, per germline. This clone has a single count. Its antigen is unknown. Overall study findings and caveats: Females made up more of the donors, who were largely white British, and clonal diversity may have come out too low. Targets within unmutated variant regions were reportedly found for nearly half of spike-specific TCRs. The study found vaccine-associated CD4 TCRs spanning spike, dominant at 160-218 and 743-854.

The rearrangement joins TRBV9 to TRBJ2-3, with D tentatively TRBD1 (5 bases). The clonotype originates from an adult who received the AZD1222 COVID-19 vaccine. The sequences come from peripheral blood, collected 28 days after the second AZD1222 dose. This CDR3 is CASSVVAGITDTQYF. DNA for the CDR3: TGTGCCAGCAGCGTAGTGGCAGGGATCACAGATACGCAGTATTTT.